This passage covers 32 T cell receptor beta chains from one sample sequenced in a study of T cell clonotyping in hematopoietic cell transplantation. Repertoires were generated with immunoSEQ multiplex PCR, while TCRdb's copy carries only in-frame clones and drops some. The sample has more than 65,000 clones; just under 95% are singletons. Source material: peripheral blood mononuclear cells. The receptors stem from a man aged 50 to 59 in good health. Some clones in this sample may be carry-over from other donors' samples.

CDR3 sequence: CASSWDPTYEQYF. CDR3 bases: TGTGCCAGCAGTTGGGATCCTACCTACGAGCAGTACTTC. The chain couples TRBV27 to TRBJ2-7; D ambiguous. Germline CDR1 reads MNHEY; CDR2 reads SMNVEV (reference sequence). The CDR3 length is 13 residues. V shed 4 bases and J shed 2 bases, with 9 bases lying between them.

V is TRBV6-6 and J is TRBJ1-2, with D unresolved. CDR3 length: 13 amino acids. Trimming stripped 0 bases from V and 6 bases from J, with 8 bases between. Germline values: CDR1 MNHNY, CDR2 SVGAGI (reference sequence). The chain's CDR3 is CASSYSAANGYTF. Here the CDR3 DNA reads TGTGCCAGCAGTTACTCAGCGGCCAATGGCTACACCTTC.

CDR3 in amino acids: CASSRRLAVNTGELFF. The DNA for the CDR3 is TGTGCCAGCAGTCGTCGACTAGCGGTGAACACCGGGGAGCTGTTTTTT. The chain is built from TRBV27 and TRBJ2-2, with TRBD2 matching over 9 bases. The CDR3 extends over 16 amino acids. Germline CDR1 reads MNHEY; CDR2 reads SMNVEV (reference sequence). Germline trimming cut 5 bases from V and 1 base from J; bases unmatched to any gene: 5.

The chain has TRBV7-9 and TRBJ2-2, with 12 positions matching TRBD1. Trimming at V came to 6 bases and at J to 6 bases, leaving 8 bases not matched to a gene. Germline CDR1 SEHNR, CDR2 FQNEAQ (reference sequence). The length of the CDR3 is 16 residues. CDR3 bases: TGTGCCAGCAGTCCGACCGGGACAGGGGGCCCCGGGGAGCTGTTTTTT. Residues: CASSPTGTGGPGELFF.

The CDR3 spells CASRGTSGSRTYEQYF. Here the CDR3 DNA reads TGTGCCAGCAGGGGGACTAGCGGGAGTAGGACCTACGAGCAGTACTTC. The chain couples TRBV7-9 to TRBJ2-7; 14 nucleotides match TRBD2. The CDR3 contains 16 residues. Trimming took 6 bases from V and 2 from J; bases not matched to a gene: 6. Germline-derived CDR1 and CDR2 are SEHNR and FQNEAQ (reference sequence).

This chain links TRBV28 with TRBJ2-1; tentative D call: TRBD2 (5 bases). Germline lookup yields CDR1 MDHEN and CDR2 SYDVKM. The length of the CDR3 is 15 residues. V was clipped by 7 bases and J by 5 bases, with 18 bases between them. CDR3 in amino acids: CASTPFLGAHNEQFF. The CDR3 DNA sequence: TGTGCCAGCACTCCTTTCTTGGGAGCCCACAATGAGCAGTTCTTC. Combining the CDR3 with reference TRBV28 and TRBJ2-1 gives the whole variable domain DVKVTQSSRYLVKRTGEKVFLECVQDMDHENMFWYRQDPGLGLRLIYFSYDVKMKEKGDIPEGYSVSREKKERFSLILESASTNQTSMYLCASTPFLGAHNEQFFGPGTRLTVL.

V usage is TRBV7-3 and J usage is TRBJ2-1, with 7 bases matching TRBD1. The J segment lost 4 bases and the V segment lost 4 bases, leaving 1 base of the junction unmatched. Germline values: CDR1 SGHTA, CDR2 FQGTGA. The CDR3 consists of 13 residues. The DNA for the CDR3 is TGTGCCAGCAGCTCACAGGGGTACAATGAGCAGTTCTTC. Translating gives CASSSQGYNEQFF.

The CDR3 sequence is CASSPRVGRGRFSYEQYF. The CDR3 DNA reads as TGTGCCAGCAGCCCCAGAGTAGGAAGGGGGCGATTCTCCTACGAGCAGTACTTC. V usage is TRBV7-2 and J usage is TRBJ2-7; TRBD1 matches 7 bases. The CDR3 spans 18 residues. Trimming at V came to 5 bases and at J to 0 bases, leaving 16 bases not matched to a gene. The germline V gene encodes CDR1 SGHTA and CDR2 FQGNSA.

This sequence joins TRBV14 and TRBJ2-3; 8 bases map to TRBD2. Per the germline V gene, CDR1 is SGHDN and CDR2 is FVKESK. This CDR3 has 15 residues. J was trimmed by 5 bases and V by 2 bases; bases with no gene match: 6. The CDR3 loop reads CASSQRTGGGDTQYF. CDR3 nucleotide sequence: TGTGCCAGCAGCCAACGAACGGGGGGGGGAGATACGCAGTATTTT.

V is TRBV7-8 and J is TRBJ2-1, with a tentative D call TRBD2 (5 bases). Trimming stripped 9 bases from V and 3 bases from J, with 12 bases between. CDR3 length equals 13 residues. Germline V gene sequence: CDR1 SGHVS, CDR2 FQNEAQ. This CDR3 reads CASSPGSYNEQFF. For the CDR3, the DNA is TGTGCCAGTTCCCCTGGGAGCTACAATGAGCAGTTCTTC.

The chain joins TRBV9 to TRBJ2-2; D is perhaps TRBD1 (5 bases). The CDR3 sequence is 14 residues long. Germline V gives CDR1 SGDLS, CDR2 YYNGEE. V was pared by 0 bases and J by 5 bases, with 8 bases between. The CDR3 protein is CASSVGSGTGELFF. The CDR3 nucleotides are TGTGCCAGCAGCGTAGGGTCAGGGACCGGGGAGCTGTTTTTT.

The chain combines TRBV9 with TRBJ1-3, with D unclear. Germline V gene lookup returns CDR1 SGDLS and CDR2 YYNGEE. V lost 3 bases to trimming and J lost 8 bases, with 15 bases between them. This CDR3 region has 14 residues. CDR3 protein: CASSAAIGVDTIYF. In DNA, the CDR3 is TGTGCCAGCAGCGCTGCGATCGGGGTAGACACCATATATTTT.

The V call is TRBV4-2, the J call TRBJ2-1; D not certain. The CDR3 totals 17 residues. V lost 0 bases, J lost 0 bases, and 12 bases lay in between. Germline V gene sequence: CDR1 LGHNA, CDR2 YNFKEQ. The CDR3 sequence: CASSQEASTSSYNEQFF. CDR3 coding DNA: TGTGCCAGCAGCCAAGAGGCCTCCACGAGCTCCTACAATGAGCAGTTCTTC.

This chain connects TRBV28 to TRBJ1-5; maybe TRBD1 (6 bases). This CDR3 is built from 14 residues. Germline-derived CDR1 and CDR2 are MDHEN and SYDVKM. V lost 8 bases, J lost 2 bases, and 13 bases lay in between. The DNA of the CDR3 is TGTGCCAGCTTGACAGGAAATGGCAATCAGCCCCAGCATTTT. Translation: CASLTGNGNQPQHF. Complete variable domain (other parts from reference TRBV28 and TRBJ1-5): DVKVTQSSRYLVKRTGEKVFLECVQDMDHENMFWYRQDPGLGLRLIYFSYDVKMKEKGDIPEGYSVSREKKERFSLILESASTNQTSMYLCASLTGNGNQPQHFGDGTRLSIL.

CDR3 nucleotide sequence: TGTGCCACCAGCAGATCTCAGGGGGGGATCACAGATACGCAGTATTTT. Protein sequence: CATSRSQGGITDTQYF. The chain joins TRBV15 to TRBJ2-3; D is tentatively TRBD1 or TRBD2 (7 bases each). Germline V gene sequence: CDR1 LNHNV, CDR2 YYDKDF (reference sequence). Between the trimmed V and J ends, which lost 2 bases and 2 bases, there was a span of 14 bases. The CDR3 has 16 residues.

This clone appeared once. The rearrangement joins TRBV6-5 to TRBJ1-3; D gene unclear. V was clipped by 0 bases and J by 9 bases, with 9 bases between them. Per the germline V gene, CDR1 is MNHEY and CDR2 is SVGAGI. The CDR3 length is 13 residues. The CDR3 region is CASSYSPGVTIYF. In nucleotides, the CDR3 is TGTGCCAGCAGTTACTCCCCTGGAGTCACCATATATTTT.

The V call is TRBV30, the J call TRBJ2-3, with D perhaps TRBD1 (6 bases). V lost 5 bases and J 0 bases, leaving 9 bases between the germline ends. Looked up from germline, CDR1 is GTSNPN and CDR2 is SVGIG (reference sequence). CDR3 length: 13 amino acids. DNA of the CDR3: TGTGCCTGGGGACAGCAGAGCACAGATACGCAGTATTTT. It specifies CAWGQQSTDTQYF.

The chain links TRBV30 to TRBJ2-2; possibly TRBD2 for D (6 bases). The germline V gene has CDR1 GTSNPN and CDR2 SVGIG (reference sequence). CDR3 size: 17 residues. Trimming shortened V by 5 bases and J by 1 base, and 20 bases separated the two germline ends. CDR3: CAWDQMLGGRNTGELFF. DNA of the CDR3: TGTGCCTGGGACCAAATGTTGGGAGGTCGGAACACCGGGGAGCTGTTTTTT.

The V call is TRBV19, the J call TRBJ2-7; D not certain. Trimming pared 10 bases from V and 7 bases from J, leaving 20 bases between. Per germline, CDR1 LNHDA and CDR2 SQIVND (reference sequence). The CDR3 loop spans 13 amino acids. In DNA, the CDR3 is TGTGCCACCCAAGGCTCCTCCCTGGGGGAGCAGTACTTC. It encodes CATQGSSLGEQYF.

The rearrangement uses TRBV18 and TRBJ2-1; D might be TRBD1 (5 bases). The CDR3 has 15 amino acids. Trimming cost V 3 bases and J 3 bases, with 12 bases left between them. Germline V gene lookup returns CDR1 KGHSH and CDR2 LQKENI. The chain's CDR3 is CASSPNQGFYNEQFF. The CDR3 region has the DNA TGTGCCAGCTCACCGAATCAGGGCTTCTACAATGAGCAGTTCTTC.

The rearrangement links TRBV6-1 to TRBJ1-5, with a tentative D call TRBD1 (5 bases). Deletions cut 1 base from V and 7 bases from J, with 8 bases between. Germline CDR1 is MNHNS and CDR2 is SASEGT. The CDR3 runs 13 residues. As DNA, the CDR3 is TGTGCCAGCAGTGAAGGGGGCCGGCAGCCCCAGCATTTT. Translating gives CASSEGGRQPQHF.

The rearrangement uses TRBV10-3 and TRBJ1-3; the D is unclear. V was cut by 6 bases and J by 4 bases, with 16 bases left in between. This CDR3 region has 15 residues. Germline values: CDR1 ENHRY, CDR2 SYGVKD. The DNA of the CDR3 is TGTGCCATCAGCCCAGGCGGGGTGTCAGGAAACACCATATATTTT. It encodes CAISPGGVSGNTIYF.

V gene TRBV4-1 combines with J gene TRBJ2-5; TRBD2 matches 12 bases. The V and J ends lost 4 bases and 0 bases, in that order; junction bases with no gene match: 9. The CDR3 is 18 residues long. The germline V gene has CDR1 MGHRA and CDR2 YSYEKL. CDR3 protein: CASSPWGLAGSYQETQYF. Here the CDR3 DNA reads TGCGCCAGCAGCCCATGGGGACTAGCGGGTTCCTACCAAGAGACCCAGTACTTC.

The table lists this clone with a count of one. The chain couples TRBV10-3 to TRBJ1-1; D is ambiguous. The V end was cut by 6 bases, the J end by 0 bases, with 11 bases between. Germline CDR1 reads ENHRY; CDR2 reads SYGVKD. This CDR3 region has 14 residues. CDR3 amino acids: CAISGGLMNTEAFF. CDR3 DNA sequence: TGTGCCATCAGCGGCGGATTAATGAACACTGAAGCTTTCTTT.

The gene calls are TRBV5-1 and TRBJ2-1; D perhaps matches TRBD1 (6 bases). The V gene lost 0 bases and the J gene lost 0 bases, with 10 bases spanning the gap. The CDR3 totals 16 residues. CDR1 is SGHRS, CDR2 YFSETQ, per germline. CDR3: CASSLAVTGSYNEQFF. CDR3 sequence (DNA): TGCGCCAGCAGCTTGGCCGTGACAGGCTCCTACAATGAGCAGTTCTTC.

The chain combines TRBV11-3 with TRBJ2-3; D is uncertain. The germline V gene has CDR1 SGHNT and CDR2 YENEEA. V lost 1 base and J 3 bases, leaving 11 bases between the germline ends. The CDR3 totals 15 residues. CDR3 amino acids: CASSLGYSGTDTQYF. The CDR3 DNA reads TGTGCCAGCAGCTTAGGATATTCTGGAACAGATACGCAGTATTTT.

This chain joins TRBV20-1 and TRBJ2-7; the match to TRBD1 covers 7 bases. V lost 7 bases and J lost 10; bases outside the gene matches: 10. The CDR3 contains 11 residues. Germline V lookup: CDR1 DFQATT, CDR2 SNEGSKA (reference sequence). The CDR3, as DNA: TGCAGTGTTCGACAGGGACCCGCACAGTACTTC. Translating gives CSVRQGPAQYF.

The rearrangement joins TRBV4-1 to TRBJ1-3; D gene uncertain. Germline CDR1 MGHRA, CDR2 YSYEKL. The CDR3 length is 17 residues. V lost 0 bases to trimming and J lost 0 bases, with 12 bases between them. CDR3 coding DNA: TGCGCCAGCAGCCAAGAGATTGGGATCTCCTCTGGAAACACCATATATTTT. Translation: CASSQEIGISSGNTIYF.

The rearrangement links TRBV28 to TRBJ1-4; D unclear. The CDR3 is 12 amino acids. Germline CDR1 is MDHEN and CDR2 is SYDVKM. V was shortened by 7 bases and J by 9 bases, with 12 bases between the two germline ends. The chain's CDR3 is CASTSSRQKLFF. The CDR3 nucleotides are TGTGCCAGCACTTCTTCCAGACAAAAACTGTTTTTT. Using reference TRBV28 and TRBJ1-4 for the parts outside the CDR3, the full variable domain is DVKVTQSSRYLVKRTGEKVFLECVQDMDHENMFWYRQDPGLGLRLIYFSYDVKMKEKGDIPEGYSVSREKKERFSLILESASTNQTSMYLCASTSSRQKLFFGSGTQLSVL.

This clone was counted a single time. The chain recombines TRBV10-3 with TRBJ2-3; D remains ambiguous. V was trimmed by 4 bases and J by 5 bases, leaving 7 bases between them. CDR3 length: 12 amino acids. CDR1 ENHRY and CDR2 SYGVKD come from the germline V gene. The CDR3 sequence is CAISGEQDTQYF. The CDR3 nucleotides read TGTGCCATCAGTGGAGAGCAAGATACGCAGTATTTT.

J is TRBJ2-5 and V is TRBV5-1; 7 bases are shared with TRBD1. This CDR3 is built from 15 residues. V shed 4 bases, J shed 1 base, and the junction held 7 bases outside the gene matches. CDR1 is SGHRS, CDR2 YFSETQ, per germline. The CDR3 region has the DNA TGCGCCAGCAGCGGGGAGACAGGGTCCCAAGAGACCCAGTACTTC. Protein: CASSGETGSQETQYF.

This sequence joins TRBV7-2 and TRBJ2-5; no clear D. The CDR3 contains 15 residues. V lost 5 bases to trimming and J lost 9 bases, with 22 bases between them. Germline V CDR1 and CDR2: SGHTA, FQGNSA. DNA for the CDR3: TGTGCCAGCAGCCCGCCCCCCGGCCACTCTGAGGCCCAGTACTTC. Translation: CASSPPPGHSEAQYF.